The clone carrying this T cell receptor beta chain was counted ten times or more. Molecular barcoded adaptors covering alpha/delta and beta/gamma chains were used on 400 ng RNA. TCRdb reprocessed the reads with MiXCR, giving one entry per CDR3 protein. The sample includes roughly 69,000 distinct CDR3 sequences, approximately 14% of them seen just once. The germline gives CDR1 MNHEY, CDR2 SVGEGT. V lost 7 bases, J lost 4 bases, and 17 bases lay in between. There are 14 residues in the CDR3. This sample was taken from a study of read filtering for tumor transcriptome and immune sequencing. About the research overall: Revised staging placed eight or nine patients in R-ISS I, about 16 in II, more than five in III. TCR-mapped reads were about 4 to 11 million with IR-seq versus about 85 to 1,300 with RNA-seq.

The chain is built from TRBV6-2 or TRBV6-3 and TRBJ2-7; D ambiguous. This clonotype was sampled from a donor aged 40 or older with multiple myeloma. The sequenced sample was a population of CD138-negative cells sorted from bone marrow. CDR3 amino acids: CASTQDRALYEQYF. The CDR3 region has the DNA TGTGCCAGCACCCAGGACCGGGCGTTGTACGAGCAGTACTTC.